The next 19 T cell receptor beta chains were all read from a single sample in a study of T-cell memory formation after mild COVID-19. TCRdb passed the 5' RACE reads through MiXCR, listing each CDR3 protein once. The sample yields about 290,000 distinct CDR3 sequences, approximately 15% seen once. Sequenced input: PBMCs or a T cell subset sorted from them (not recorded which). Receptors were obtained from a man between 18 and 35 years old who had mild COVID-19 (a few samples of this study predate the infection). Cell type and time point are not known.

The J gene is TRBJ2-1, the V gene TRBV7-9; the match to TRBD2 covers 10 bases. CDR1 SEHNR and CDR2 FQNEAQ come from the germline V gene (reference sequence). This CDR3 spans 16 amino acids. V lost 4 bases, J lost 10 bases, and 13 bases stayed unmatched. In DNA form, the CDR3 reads TGTGCCAGCAGCTCCTCCCTAGCGGGGGTACCAGGAGAGCAGTTCTTC. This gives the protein CASSSSLAGVPGEQFF.

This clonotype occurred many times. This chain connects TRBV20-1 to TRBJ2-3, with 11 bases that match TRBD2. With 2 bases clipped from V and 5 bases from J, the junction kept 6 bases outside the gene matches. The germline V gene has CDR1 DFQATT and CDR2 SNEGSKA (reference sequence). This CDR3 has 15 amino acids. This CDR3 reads CSARKLAGVRDTQYF. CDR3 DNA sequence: TGCAGTGCTAGAAAACTAGCGGGGGTCCGAGATACGCAGTATTTT.

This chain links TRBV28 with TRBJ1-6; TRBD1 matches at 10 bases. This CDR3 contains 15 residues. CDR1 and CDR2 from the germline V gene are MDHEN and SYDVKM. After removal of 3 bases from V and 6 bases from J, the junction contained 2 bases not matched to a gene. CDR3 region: CASSLGTGVNSPLHF. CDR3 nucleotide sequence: TGTGCCAGCAGTTTGGGGACAGGGGTTAATTCACCCCTCCACTTT. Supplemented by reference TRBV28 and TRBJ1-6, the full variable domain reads DVKVTQSSRYLVKRTGEKVFLECVQDMDHENMFWYRQDPGLGLRLIYFSYDVKMKEKGDIPEGYSVSREKKERFSLILESASTNQTSMYLCASSLGTGVNSPLHFGNGTRLTVT.

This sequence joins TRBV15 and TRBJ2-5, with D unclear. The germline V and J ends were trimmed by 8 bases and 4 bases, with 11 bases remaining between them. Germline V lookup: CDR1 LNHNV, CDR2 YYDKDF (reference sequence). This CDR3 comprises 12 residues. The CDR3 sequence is CATSLHLETQYF. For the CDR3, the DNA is TGTGCCACCTCCCTACATTTAGAGACCCAGTACTTC.

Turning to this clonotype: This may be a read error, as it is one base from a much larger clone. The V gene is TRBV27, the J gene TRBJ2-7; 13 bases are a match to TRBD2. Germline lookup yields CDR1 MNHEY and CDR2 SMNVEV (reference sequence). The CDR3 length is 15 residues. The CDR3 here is CACSLGTSGVYEQYF. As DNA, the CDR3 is TGTGCCTGCAGCCTTGGGACTAGCGGGGTGTACGAGCAGTACTTC.

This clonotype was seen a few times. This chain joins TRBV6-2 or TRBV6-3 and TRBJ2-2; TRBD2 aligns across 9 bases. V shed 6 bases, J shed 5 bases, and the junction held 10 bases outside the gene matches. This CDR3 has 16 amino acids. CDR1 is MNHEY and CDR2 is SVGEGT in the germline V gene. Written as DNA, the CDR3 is TGTGCCAGCAGACCCTTTGGCGGGGGGGAGACCGGGGAGCTGTTTTTT. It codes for CASRPFGGGETGELFF.

Written as DNA, the CDR3 is TGTGCCACCAGCAGTTTGACTGGCGGTGAGCAGTTCTTC. It is translated as CATSSLTGGEQFF. The chain has TRBV15 and TRBJ2-1; D is ambiguous. Trimming removed 3 bases from V and 9 bases from J, with 12 bases in between. CDR3 length equals 13 residues. The V gene's germline CDR1 is LNHNV and CDR2 YYDKDF (reference sequence).

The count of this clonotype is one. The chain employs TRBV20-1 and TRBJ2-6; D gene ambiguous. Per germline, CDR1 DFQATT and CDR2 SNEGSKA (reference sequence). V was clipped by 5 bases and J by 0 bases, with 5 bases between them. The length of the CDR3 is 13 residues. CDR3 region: CSAGHSGANVLTF. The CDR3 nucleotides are TGCAGTGCTGGGCACTCTGGGGCCAACGTCCTGACTTTC.

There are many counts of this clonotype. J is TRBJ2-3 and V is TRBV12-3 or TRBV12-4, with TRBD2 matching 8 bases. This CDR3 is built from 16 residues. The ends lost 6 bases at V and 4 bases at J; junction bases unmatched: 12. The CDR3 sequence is CASSPWGSGASDTQYF. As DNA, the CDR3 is TGTGCCAGCAGCCCTTGGGGTAGCGGGGCCTCAGATACGCAGTATTTT.

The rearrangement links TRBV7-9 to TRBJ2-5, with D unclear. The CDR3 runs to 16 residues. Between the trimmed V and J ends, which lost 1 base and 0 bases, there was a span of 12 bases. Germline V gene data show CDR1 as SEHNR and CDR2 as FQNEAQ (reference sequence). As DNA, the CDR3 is TGTGCCAGCAGCTTAGGGGTCCCCCAGTACCAAGAGACCCAGTACTTC. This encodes CASSLGVPQYQETQYF. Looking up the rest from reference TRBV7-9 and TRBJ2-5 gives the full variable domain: DTGVSQNPRHKITKRGQNVTFRCDPISEHNRLYWYRQTLGQGPEFLTYFQNEAQLEKSRLLSDRFSAERPKGSFSTLEIQRTEQGDSAMYLCASSLGVPQYQETQYFGPGTRLLVL.

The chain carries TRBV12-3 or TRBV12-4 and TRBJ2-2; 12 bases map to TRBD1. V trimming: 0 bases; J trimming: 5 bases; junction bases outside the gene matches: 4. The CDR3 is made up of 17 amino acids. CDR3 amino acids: CASSLAWDRGRTGELFF. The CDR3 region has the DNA TGTGCCAGCAGTTTAGCTTGGGACAGGGGGCGAACCGGGGAGCTGTTTTTT.

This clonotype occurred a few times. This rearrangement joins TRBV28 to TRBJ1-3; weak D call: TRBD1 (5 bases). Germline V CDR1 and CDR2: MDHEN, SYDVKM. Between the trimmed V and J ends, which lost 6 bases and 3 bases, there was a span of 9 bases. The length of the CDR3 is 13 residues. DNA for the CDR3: TGTGCCAGCAGCCGCAGGGTTGGAAACACCATATATTTT. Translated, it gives CASSRRVGNTIYF.

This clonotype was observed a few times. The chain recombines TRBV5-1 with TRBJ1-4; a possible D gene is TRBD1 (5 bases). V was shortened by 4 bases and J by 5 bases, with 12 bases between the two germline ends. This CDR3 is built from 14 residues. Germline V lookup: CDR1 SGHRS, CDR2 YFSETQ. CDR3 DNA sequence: TGCGCCAGCAGCCTAGGGAACAGGAATGAAAAACTGTTTTTT. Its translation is CASSLGNRNEKLFF.

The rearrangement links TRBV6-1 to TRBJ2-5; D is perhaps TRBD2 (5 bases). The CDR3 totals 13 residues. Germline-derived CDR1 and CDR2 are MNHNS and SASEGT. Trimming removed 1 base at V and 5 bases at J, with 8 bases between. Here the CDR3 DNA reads TGTGCCAGCAGTGAAGGTCCGGGGGAGACCCAGTACTTC. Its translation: CASSEGPGETQYF.

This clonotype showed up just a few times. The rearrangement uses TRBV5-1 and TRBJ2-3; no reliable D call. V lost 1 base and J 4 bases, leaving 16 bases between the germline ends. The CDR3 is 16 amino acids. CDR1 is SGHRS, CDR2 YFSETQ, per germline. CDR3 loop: CASSLNPSGLADTQYF. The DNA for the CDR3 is TGCGCCAGCAGCTTGAACCCATCCGGGCTCGCAGATACGCAGTATTTT.

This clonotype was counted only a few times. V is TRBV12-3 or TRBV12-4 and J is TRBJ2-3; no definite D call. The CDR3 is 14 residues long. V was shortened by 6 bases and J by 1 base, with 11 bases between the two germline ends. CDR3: CASRLTTGTDTQYF. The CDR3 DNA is TGTGCCAGCAGACTGACCACCGGCACAGATACGCAGTATTTT.

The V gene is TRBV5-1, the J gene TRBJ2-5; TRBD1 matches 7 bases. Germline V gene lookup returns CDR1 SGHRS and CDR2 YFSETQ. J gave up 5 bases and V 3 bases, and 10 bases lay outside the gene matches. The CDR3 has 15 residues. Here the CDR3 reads CASSYGTAMPETQYF. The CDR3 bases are TGCGCCAGCAGCTACGGGACAGCGATGCCGGAGACCCAGTACTTC. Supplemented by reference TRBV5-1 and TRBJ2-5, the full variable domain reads KAGVTQTPRYLIKTRGQQVTLSCSPISGHRSVSWYQQTPGQGLQFLFEYFSETQRNKGNFPGRFSGRQFSNSRSEMNVSTLELGDSALYLCASSYGTAMPETQYFGPGTRLLVL.

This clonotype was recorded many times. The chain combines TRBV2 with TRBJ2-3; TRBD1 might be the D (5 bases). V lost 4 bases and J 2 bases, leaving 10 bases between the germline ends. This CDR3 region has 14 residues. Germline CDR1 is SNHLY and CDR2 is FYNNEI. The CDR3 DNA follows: TGTGCCAGCAGTGCCAGGACACCCACAGATACGCAGTATTTT. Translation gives CASSARTPTDTQYF.

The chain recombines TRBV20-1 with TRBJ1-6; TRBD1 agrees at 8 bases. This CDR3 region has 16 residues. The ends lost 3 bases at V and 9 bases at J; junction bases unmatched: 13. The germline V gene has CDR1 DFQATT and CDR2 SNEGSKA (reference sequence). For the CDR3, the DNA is TGCAGTGCTAGGCCCCCCGGACAGGGACCGAGTTCACCCCTCCACTTT. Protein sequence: CSARPPGQGPSSPLHF.